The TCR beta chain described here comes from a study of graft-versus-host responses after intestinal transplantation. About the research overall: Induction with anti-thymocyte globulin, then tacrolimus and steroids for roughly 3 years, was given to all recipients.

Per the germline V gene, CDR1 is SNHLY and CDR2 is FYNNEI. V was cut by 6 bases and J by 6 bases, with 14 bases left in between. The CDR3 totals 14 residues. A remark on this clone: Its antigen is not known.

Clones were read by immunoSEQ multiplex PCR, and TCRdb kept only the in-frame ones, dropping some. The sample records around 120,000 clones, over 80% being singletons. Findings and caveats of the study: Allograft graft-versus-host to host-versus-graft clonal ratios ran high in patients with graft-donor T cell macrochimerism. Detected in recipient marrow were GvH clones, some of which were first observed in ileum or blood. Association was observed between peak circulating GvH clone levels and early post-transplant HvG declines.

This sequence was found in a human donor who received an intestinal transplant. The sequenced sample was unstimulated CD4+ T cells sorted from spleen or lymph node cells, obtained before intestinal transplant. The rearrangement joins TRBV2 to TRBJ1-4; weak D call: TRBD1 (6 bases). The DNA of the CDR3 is TGTGCCAGCAGGGTGACAGGATCTTATGAAAAACTGTTTTTT. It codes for CASRVTGSYEKLFF.